This TCR beta chain is drawn from a study of shared clonotypes between healthy human individuals. The wider study: Those who served as donors were a couple of women and a few men between the ages of 18 and 49. Whole-study results and caveats: Lower generation probabilities were found for non-shared clonotypes than for those shared by all four donors.

The V and J ends lost 3 bases and 0 bases, in that order; junction bases with no gene match: 8. CDR3 size: 16 residues. The germline CDR1 and CDR2 sequences are MGHRA and YSYEKL. TCRdb's table, derived via immunoSEQ multiplex PCR, lists solely in-frame clones and lacks some. In the table there are around 120,000 clones, around 64% of which are singletons. Of note for this clone: What it binds is not known.

There were only Caucasian adults among the donors, and all lived in Nashville, Tennessee. CD8 memory was a combination that joined CD45RO+ cells with CCR7-negative CD45RA+ TemRA cells. The source is a woman aged 30 to 39 in good health. The sequencing sample was made of memory CD8+ T cells sorted from blood. As for subset: CD45RO+ cells pooled with CCR7-negative TemRA cells. The V call is TRBV4-1, the J call TRBJ2-7, with 7 bases identical to TRBD2. The CDR3 loop reads CASSQILADSSYEQYF. The CDR3 nucleotides read TGCGCCAGCAGCCAGATCCTAGCGGATAGCTCCTACGAGCAGTACTTC.